This entry features one T cell receptor beta chain sequence. The antigen is undetermined. Constant-segment-primed 5'RACE gave TCR alpha and TCR beta cDNA libraries with sample barcodes and UMIs. TCRdb reprocessed the 5' RACE reads via MiXCR and lists one record per CDR3 protein. The table shows more than 350,000 distinct CDR3 sequences, with more than 20% occurring only once. The entry originates in a study of T-cell memory formation after mild COVID-19. Study-wide results and limits: Memory cells collected pre-infection included some clones that later responded, suggesting cross-reactive memory joined.

V was clipped by 3 bases and J by 5 bases, with 11 bases between them. Looked up from germline, CDR1 is SGHAT and CDR2 is FQNNGV. The CDR3 is 14 residues long. The TCR sequence derives from an adult woman who had mild COVID-19 (a few samples of this study predate the infection). Cell type and time point are not known. The genes are TRBV11-2 and TRBJ2-4; D might be TRBD2 (5 bases). The sample consisted of PBMCs or a T cell subset sorted from them (not recorded which). As DNA, the CDR3 is TGTGCCAGCAGCTTGGAGGCAGGACAAAACATTCAGTACTTC. As protein: CASSLEAGQNIQYF.